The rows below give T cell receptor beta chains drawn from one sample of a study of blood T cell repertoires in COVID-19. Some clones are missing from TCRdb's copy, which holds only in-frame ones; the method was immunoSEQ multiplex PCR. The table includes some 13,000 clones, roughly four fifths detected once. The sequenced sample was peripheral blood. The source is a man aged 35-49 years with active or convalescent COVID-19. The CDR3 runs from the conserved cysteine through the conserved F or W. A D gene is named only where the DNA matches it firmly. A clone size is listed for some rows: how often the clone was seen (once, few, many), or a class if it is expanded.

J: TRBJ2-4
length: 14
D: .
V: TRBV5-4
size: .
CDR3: CASSLDGAGNIQYF
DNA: TGTGCCAGCAGCTTGGATGGAGCCGGAAACATTCAGTACTTC

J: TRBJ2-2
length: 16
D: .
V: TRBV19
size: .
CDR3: CASRTSPFAHTGELFF
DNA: TGTGCCAGTAGGACAAGTCCCTTCGCCCACACCGGGGAGCTGTTTTTT

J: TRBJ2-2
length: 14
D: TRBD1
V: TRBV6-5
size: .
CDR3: CATKDRGTPGELFF
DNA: TGTGCCACTAAGGACAGGGGTACCCCCGGGGAGCTGTTTTTT

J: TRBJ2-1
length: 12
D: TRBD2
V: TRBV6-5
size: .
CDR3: CASTVRREEQFF
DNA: TGTGCCAGCACGGTTCGGCGGGAGGAGCAGTTCTTC

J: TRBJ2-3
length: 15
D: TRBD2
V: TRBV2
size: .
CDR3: CASSEVLAGVDTQYF
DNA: TGTGCCAGCAGTGAAGTGCTAGCGGGAGTGGATACGCAGTATTTT

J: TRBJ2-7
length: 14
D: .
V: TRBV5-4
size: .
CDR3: CASSGSVPPYEQYF
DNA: TGTGCCAGCAGCGGGAGCGTGCCTCCCTACGAGCAGTACTTC

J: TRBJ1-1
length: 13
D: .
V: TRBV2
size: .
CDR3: CASSEERNTEAFF
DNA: TGTGCCAGCAGTGAAGAGAGGAACACTGAAGCTTTCTTT

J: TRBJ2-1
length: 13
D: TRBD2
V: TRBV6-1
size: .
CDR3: CASSELPAGERFF
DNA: TGTGCCAGCAGTGAATTGCCGGCGGGAGAACGGTTCTTC

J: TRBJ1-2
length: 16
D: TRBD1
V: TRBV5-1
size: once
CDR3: CASSLSPGQGTYGYTF
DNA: TGCGCCAGCAGCTTGTCTCCGGGACAGGGGACCTATGGCTACACCTTC

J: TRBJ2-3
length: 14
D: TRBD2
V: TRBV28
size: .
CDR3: CASSLGGIPDTQYF
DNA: TGTGCCAGCAGTTTGGGGGGGATCCCAGATACGCAGTATTTT

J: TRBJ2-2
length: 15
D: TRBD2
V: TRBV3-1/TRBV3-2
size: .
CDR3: CASSQGGGRLGELFF
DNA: TGTGCCAGCAGCCAAGGTGGCGGGAGGCTCGGGGAGCTGTTTTTT

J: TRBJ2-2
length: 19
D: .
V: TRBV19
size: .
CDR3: CASSIPGVGRTANTGELFF
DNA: TGTGCCAGTAGTATTCCCGGGGTGGGCCGGACAGCGAACACCGGGGAGCTGTTTTTT

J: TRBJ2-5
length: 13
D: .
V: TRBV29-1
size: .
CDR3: CSVAGYLQETQYF
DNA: TGCAGCGTTGCGGGATACTTACAAGAGACCCAGTACTTC

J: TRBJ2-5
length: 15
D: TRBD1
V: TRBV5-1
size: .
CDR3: CASSLEGAAGETQYF
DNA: TGCGCCAGCAGCTTGGAGGGGGCAGCAGGAGAGACCCAGTACTTC

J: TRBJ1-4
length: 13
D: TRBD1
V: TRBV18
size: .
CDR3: CASLQGTNEKLFF
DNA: TGTGCCAGCTTACAGGGGACTAATGAAAAACTGTTTTTT

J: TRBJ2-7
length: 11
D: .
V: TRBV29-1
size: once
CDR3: CSVAGAYEQYF
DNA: TGCAGCGTGGCAGGGGCCTACGAGCAGTACTTC

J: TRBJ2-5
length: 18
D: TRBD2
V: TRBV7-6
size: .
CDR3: CASRDDRAGTSGRETQYF
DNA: TGTGCCAGCAGGGATGACAGGGCCGGGACTAGCGGGAGAGAGACCCAGTACTTC

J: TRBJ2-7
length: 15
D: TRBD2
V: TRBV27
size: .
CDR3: CASSLSGSGTYEQYF
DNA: TGTGCCAGCAGTTTATCGGGTAGCGGGACTTACGAGCAGTACTTC